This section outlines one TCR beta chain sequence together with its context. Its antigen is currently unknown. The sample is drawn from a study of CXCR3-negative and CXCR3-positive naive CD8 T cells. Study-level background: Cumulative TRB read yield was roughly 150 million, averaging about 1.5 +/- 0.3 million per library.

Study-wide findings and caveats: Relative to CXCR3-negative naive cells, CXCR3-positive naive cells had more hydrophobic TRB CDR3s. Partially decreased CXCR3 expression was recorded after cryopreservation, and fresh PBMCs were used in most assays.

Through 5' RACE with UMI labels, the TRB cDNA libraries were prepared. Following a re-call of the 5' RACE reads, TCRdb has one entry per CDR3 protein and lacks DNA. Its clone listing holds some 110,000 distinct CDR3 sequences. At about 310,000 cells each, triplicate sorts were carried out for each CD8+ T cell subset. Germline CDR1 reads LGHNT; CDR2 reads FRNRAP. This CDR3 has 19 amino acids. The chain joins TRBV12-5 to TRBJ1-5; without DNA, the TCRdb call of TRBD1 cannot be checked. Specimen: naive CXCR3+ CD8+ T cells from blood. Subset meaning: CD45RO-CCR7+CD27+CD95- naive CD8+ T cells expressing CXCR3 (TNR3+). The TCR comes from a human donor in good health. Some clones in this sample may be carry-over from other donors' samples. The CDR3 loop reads CASDLPRDRGRVGNQPQHF. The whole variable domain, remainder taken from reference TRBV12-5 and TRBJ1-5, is DARVTQTPRHKVTEMGQEVTMRCQPILGHNTVFWYRQTMMQGLELLAYFRNRAPLDDSGMPKDRFSAEMPDATLATLKIQPSEPRDSAVYFCASDLPRDRGRVGNQPQHFGDGTRLSIL.